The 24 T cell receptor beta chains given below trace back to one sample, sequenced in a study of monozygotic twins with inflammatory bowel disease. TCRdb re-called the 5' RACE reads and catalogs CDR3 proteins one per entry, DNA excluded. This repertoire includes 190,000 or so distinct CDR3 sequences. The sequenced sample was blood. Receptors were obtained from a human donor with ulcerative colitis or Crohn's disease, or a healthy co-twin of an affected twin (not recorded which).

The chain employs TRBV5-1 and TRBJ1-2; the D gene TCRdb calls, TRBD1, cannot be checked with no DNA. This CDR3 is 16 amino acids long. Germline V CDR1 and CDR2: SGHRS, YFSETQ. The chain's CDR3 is CASSLESGIWAYGYTF.

CDR3: CASSPRPSGTGGAGDTGELFF. V gene TRBV18 combines with J gene TRBJ2-2; TCRdb's assignment of TRBD1 cannot be checked, as there is no DNA. Looked up from germline, CDR1 is KGHSH and CDR2 is LQKENI. The length of the CDR3 is 21 residues.

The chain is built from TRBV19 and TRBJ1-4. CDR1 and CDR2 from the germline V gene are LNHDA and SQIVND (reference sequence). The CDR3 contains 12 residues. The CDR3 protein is CASSRTGEKLFF.

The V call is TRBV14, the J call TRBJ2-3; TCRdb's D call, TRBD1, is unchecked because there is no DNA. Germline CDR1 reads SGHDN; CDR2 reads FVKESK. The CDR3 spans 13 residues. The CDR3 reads CASSLQGESTQYF.

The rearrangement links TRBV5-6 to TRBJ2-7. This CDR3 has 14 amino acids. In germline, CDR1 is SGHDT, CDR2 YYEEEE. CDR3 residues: CASSLVGNPYEQYF.

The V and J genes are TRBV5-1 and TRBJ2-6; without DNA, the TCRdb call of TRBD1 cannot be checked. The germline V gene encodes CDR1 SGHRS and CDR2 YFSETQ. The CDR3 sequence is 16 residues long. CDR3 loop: CASSLEGLAGANVLTF.

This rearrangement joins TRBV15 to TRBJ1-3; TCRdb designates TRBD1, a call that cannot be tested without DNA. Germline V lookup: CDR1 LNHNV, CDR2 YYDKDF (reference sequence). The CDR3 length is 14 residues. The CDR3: CATTQGARGNTIYF.

CDR3 amino acids: CSARLADNEQFF. V gene TRBV20-1 combines with J gene TRBJ2-1; the TRBD2 assignment by TCRdb is unverifiable without DNA. This CDR3 is built from 12 residues. Germline CDR1 reads DFQATT; CDR2 reads SNEGSKA (reference sequence).

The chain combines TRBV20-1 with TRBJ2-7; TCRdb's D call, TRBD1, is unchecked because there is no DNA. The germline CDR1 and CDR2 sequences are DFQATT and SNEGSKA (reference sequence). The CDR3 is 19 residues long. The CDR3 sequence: CSATKAPGQDSQRVYEQYF.

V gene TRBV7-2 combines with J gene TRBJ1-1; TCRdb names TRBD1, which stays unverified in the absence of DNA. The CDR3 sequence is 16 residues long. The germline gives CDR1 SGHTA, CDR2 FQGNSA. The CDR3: CASSLRGRSTTLEAFF.

The CDR3 here is CSATGQRGYTF. This rearrangement joins TRBV20-1 to TRBJ1-2. The germline V gene encodes CDR1 DFQATT and CDR2 SNEGSKA (reference sequence). This CDR3 contains 11 residues.

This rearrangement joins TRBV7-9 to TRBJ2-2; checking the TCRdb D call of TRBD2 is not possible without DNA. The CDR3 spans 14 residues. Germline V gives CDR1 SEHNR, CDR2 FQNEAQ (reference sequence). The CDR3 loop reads CASSARLASGELFF.

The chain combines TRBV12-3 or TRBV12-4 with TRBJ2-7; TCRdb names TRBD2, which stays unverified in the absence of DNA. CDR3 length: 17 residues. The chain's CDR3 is CAGSLRLAGLGRGEQYF.

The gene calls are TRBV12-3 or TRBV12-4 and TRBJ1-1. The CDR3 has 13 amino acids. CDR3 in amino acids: CASSWQMNTEAFF.

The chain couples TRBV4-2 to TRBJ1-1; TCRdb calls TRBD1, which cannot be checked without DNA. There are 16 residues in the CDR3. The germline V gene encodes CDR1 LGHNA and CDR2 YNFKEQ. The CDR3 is CASSQVVRGGNTEAFF.

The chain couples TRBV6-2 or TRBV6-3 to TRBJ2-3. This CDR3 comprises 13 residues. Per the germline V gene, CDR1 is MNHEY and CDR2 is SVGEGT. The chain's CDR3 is CASSYSGTDTQYF.

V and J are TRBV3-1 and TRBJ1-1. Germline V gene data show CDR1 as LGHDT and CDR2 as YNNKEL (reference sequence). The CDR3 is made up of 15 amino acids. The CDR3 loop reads CASSQGRSRNTEAFF.

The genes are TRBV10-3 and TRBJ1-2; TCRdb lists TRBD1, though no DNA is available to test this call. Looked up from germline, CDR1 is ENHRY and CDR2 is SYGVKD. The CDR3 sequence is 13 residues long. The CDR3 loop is CAIRGTGFNGYTF.

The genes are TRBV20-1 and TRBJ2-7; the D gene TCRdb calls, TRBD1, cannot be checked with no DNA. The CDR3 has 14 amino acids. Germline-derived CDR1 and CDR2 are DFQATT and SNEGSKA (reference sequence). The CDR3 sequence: CSAHAGQGLNEQYF.

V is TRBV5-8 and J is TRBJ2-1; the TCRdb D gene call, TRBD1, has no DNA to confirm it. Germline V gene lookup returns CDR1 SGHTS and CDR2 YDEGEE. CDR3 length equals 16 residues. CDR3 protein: CASSLEGQAPYNEQFF.

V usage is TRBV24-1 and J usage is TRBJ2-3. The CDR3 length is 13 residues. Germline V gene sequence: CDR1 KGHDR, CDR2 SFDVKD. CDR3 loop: CATRDQGTDTQYF.

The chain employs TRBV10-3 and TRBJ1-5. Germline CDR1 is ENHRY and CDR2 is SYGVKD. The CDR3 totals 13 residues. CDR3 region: CAISDSNSQPQHF.

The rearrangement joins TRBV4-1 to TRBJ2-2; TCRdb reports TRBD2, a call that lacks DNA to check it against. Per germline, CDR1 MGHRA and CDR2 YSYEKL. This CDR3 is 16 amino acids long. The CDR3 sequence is CASRTRPREGAGELFF.

The chain's CDR3 is CSAPPGQGYGYTF. The V call is TRBV20-1, the J call TRBJ1-2; TCRdb designates TRBD1, a call that cannot be tested without DNA. This CDR3 comprises 13 residues. Germline CDR1 is DFQATT and CDR2 is SNEGSKA (reference sequence).